This T cell receptor beta chain was documented in a study of identical twins. Study-level findings and limits: Beta out-of-frame sequences showed weaker excess twin sharing. Models underestimated how often monozygotic twins shared out-of-frame TCR alpha. Reduced insertions were recorded for abundant cord blood beta clonotypes, with no such pattern in memory repertoires. Where out-of-frame alpha sequences were twin-shared, they showed excess low generation probability.

This clonotype was seen only a few times. Its antigen remains unidentified. Via MiXCR, TCRdb re-called the 5' RACE reads, giving one row per CDR3 protein. The sample holds hundreds of thousands of distinct CDR3 sequences, 8.5% to 9% seen once. CDR1 and CDR2 from the germline V gene are MNHEY and SVGAGI. The CDR3 extends over 15 amino acids. Deletions cut 4 bases from V and 1 base from J, with 13 bases between. The sample also formed part of further work on yellow fever vaccine responses in identical twins.

The sequence was collected from a young woman in good health. The chain employs TRBV6-5 and TRBJ1-1; D gene uncertain. Sequencing was done on a sample of PBMCs. This chain's CDR3 is CASSLRTKGNTEAFF. CDR3 DNA: TGTGCCAGCAGTTTACGTACTAAGGGGAACACTGAAGCTTTCTTT.